Sequencing of this T cell receptor beta chain was carried out in a study of early T cells in non-severe SARS-CoV-2 infection. For the study at large: Unsorted whole blood bulk RNA was sequenced, with unpaired chains. Study-wide results and caveats: Using VDJdb, the matching emphasized anti-spike CD8 responses while missing private and CD4 specificities.

The protocol attached unique molecular identifiers to individual cDNA molecules. TCRdb re-called the 5' RACE reads with MiXCR, one entry per CDR3 protein. This table holds 35,000 to 50,000 distinct CDR3 sequences, 23% found once. The table lists this clonotype with a few counts. Its antigen is still unknown. The receptor was isolated from an adult who was a healthcare worker with PCR-confirmed SARS-CoV-2 infection or an uninfected control (not recorded which). This specimen consisted of whole blood, obtained at baseline.

CDR3 residues: CASSRMATEAFF. In DNA form, the CDR3 reads TGTGCCAGCAGCCGAATGGCCACTGAAGCTTTCTTT. This sequence joins TRBV7-9 and TRBJ1-1; no firm D call. Germline V gives CDR1 SEHNR, CDR2 FQNEAQ (reference sequence). V was shortened by 5 bases and J by 4 bases, with 8 bases between the two germline ends. This CDR3 has 12 amino acids.